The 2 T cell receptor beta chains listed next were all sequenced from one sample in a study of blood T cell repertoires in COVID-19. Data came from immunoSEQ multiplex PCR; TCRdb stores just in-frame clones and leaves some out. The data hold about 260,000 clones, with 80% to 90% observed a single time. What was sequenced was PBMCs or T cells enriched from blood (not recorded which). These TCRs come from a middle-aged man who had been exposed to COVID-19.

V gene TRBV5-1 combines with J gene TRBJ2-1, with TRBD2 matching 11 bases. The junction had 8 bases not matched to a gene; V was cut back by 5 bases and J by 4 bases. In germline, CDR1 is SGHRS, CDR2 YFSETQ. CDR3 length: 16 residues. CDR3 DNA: TGCGCCAGCAGACTTCTAGCGGGGGGATTGTACAATGAGCAGTTCTTC. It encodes CASRLLAGGLYNEQFF.

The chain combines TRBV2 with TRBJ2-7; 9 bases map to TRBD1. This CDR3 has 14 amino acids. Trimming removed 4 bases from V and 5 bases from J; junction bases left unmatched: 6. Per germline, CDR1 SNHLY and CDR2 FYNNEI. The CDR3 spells CASSAVTGGDEQYV. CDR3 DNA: TGTGCCAGCAGTGCCGTGACAGGGGGTGACGAGCAGTACGTC.